The T cell receptor (beta chain) described here comes from a study of CXCR3-negative and CXCR3-positive naive CD8 T cells. Germline CDR1 is LNHDA and CDR2 is SQIVND (reference sequence). This CDR3 spans 14 amino acids. With UMI labels, 5' RACE was used to prepare the TRB cDNA libraries. TCRdb re-called the 5' RACE reads; one entry per CDR3 protein, DNA not given. In all, the sample yields approximately 6,100 distinct CDR3 sequences. A remark on this clonotype: The antigen is undetermined.

Whole-study findings and limits: Memory CD8+ cells showed much lower diversity, while both naive subsets were comparably high.

This chain links TRBV19 with TRBJ1-1; the D call from TCRdb, TRBD1, cannot be confirmed without DNA. Material for sequencing was naive CXCR3- CD8+ T cells from blood. Documented subset: CD45RO-CCR7+CD27+CD95- naive CD8+ T cells lacking CXCR3 (TNR3-). The sequence was collected from a human donor in good health. Some clones in this sample may be carry-over from other donors' samples. CDR3 amino acids: CASRQGASWTEAFF.